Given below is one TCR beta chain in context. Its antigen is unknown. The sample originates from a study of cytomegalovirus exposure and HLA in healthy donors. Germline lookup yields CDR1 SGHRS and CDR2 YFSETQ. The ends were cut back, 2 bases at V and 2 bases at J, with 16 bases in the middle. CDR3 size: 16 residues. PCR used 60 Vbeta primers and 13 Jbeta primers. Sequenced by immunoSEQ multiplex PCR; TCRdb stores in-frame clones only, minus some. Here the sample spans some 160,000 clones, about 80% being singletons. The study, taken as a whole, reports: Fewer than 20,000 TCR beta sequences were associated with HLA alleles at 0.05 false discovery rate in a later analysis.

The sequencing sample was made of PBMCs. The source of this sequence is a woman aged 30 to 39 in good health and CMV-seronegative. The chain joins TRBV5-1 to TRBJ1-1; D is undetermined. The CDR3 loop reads CASSLYQVSENTEAFF. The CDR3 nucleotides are TGCGCCAGCAGCTTATACCAGGTGTCGGAAAACACTGAAGCTTTCTTT. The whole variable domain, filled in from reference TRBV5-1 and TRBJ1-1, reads KAGVTQTPRYLIKTRGQQVTLSCSPISGHRSVSWYQQTPGQGLQFLFEYFSETQRNKGNFPGRFSGRQFSNSRSEMNVSTLELGDSALYLCASSLYQVSENTEAFFGQGTRLTVV.